The text below deals with one T cell receptor (beta chain). Deletions cut 6 bases from V and 7 bases from J, with 13 bases between. CDR1 GTSNPN and CDR2 SVGIG come from the germline V gene (reference sequence). The CDR3 is made up of 12 amino acids. This sample is part of a study of response to subunit inactivated influenza vaccine. TCRdb recomputed calls from the RT-PCR reads with MiXCR, one row per CDR3 protein. Altogether roughly 550,000 distinct CDR3 sequences are present, under 30% being singletons, with the ten largest covering under 3.5%. The same sample was also used in a study of T cells expressing NK-cell markers. That source adds: As the method of synthesis, 5'RACE template switching with UMIs yielded TCR beta cDNA.

The rearrangement uses TRBV30 and TRBJ2-1; D call uncertain. This TCR was sampled from a man aged 50-59 years who received an inactivated influenza vaccine. The sample in question was CD4+ T cells sorted from PBMCs, obtained 11 to 12 days after vaccination. The CDR3 is CACTPFGNEQFF. The CDR3 region has the DNA TGTGCCTGTACCCCATTCGGGAATGAGCAGTTCTTC.